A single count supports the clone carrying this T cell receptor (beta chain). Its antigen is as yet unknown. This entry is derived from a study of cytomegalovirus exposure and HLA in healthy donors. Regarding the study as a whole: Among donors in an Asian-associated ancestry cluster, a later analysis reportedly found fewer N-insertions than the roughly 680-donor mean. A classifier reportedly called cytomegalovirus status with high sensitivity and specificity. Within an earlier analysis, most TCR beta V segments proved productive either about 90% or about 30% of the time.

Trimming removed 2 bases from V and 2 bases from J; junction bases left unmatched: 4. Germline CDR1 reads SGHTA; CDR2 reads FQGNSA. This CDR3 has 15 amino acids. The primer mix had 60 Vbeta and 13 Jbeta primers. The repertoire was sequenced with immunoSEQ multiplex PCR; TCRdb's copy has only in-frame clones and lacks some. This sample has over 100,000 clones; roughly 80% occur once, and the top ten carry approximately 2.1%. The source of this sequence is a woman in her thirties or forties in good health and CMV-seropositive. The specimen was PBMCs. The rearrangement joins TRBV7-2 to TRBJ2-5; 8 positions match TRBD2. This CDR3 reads CASSLTGGAQETQYF. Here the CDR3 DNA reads TGTGCCAGCAGCTTAACCGGGGGGGCACAAGAGACCCAGTACTTC.